The 32 T cell receptor beta chains below were found in one sample sequenced in a study of cytomegalovirus exposure and HLA in healthy donors. This PCR relied on a set of 60 Vbeta primers and 13 Jbeta primers. TCRdb keeps only in-frame clones here, not all; method: immunoSEQ multiplex PCR. The table lists 150,000 to 200,000 clones, approximately 85% of them singletons, with 1.5% to 2% in the top ten. Material: PBMCs. These receptor sequences come from a man between 18 and 35 years old in good health and CMV-seronegative.

The rearrangement links TRBV6-1 to TRBJ2-7; TRBD2 is a possible D gene (6 bases). The V end was cut by 4 bases, the J end by 2 bases, with 18 bases between. CDR1 and CDR2 from the germline V gene are MNHNS and SASEGT. The CDR3 spans 16 residues. CDR3 region: CASSARRGMIAYEQYF. DNA for the CDR3: TGTGCCAGCAGTGCCAGGCGGGGTATGATAGCCTACGAGCAGTACTTC.

J is TRBJ1-1 and V is TRBV7-2, with 7 bases fitting TRBD1. The V segment lost 3 bases and the J segment 0 bases; nucleotides outside the gene matches: 4. Per the germline V gene, CDR1 is SGHTA and CDR2 is FQGNSA. The CDR3 is 15 residues long. In DNA form, the CDR3 reads TGTGCCAGCAGCTTTCGGACAGGCGTGAACACTGAAGCTTTCTTT. As protein: CASSFRTGVNTEAFF.

The V call is TRBV7-8, the J call TRBJ1-5, with D hard to call. The CDR3 is 16 amino acids. Germline CDR1 SGHVS, CDR2 FQNEAQ. Trimming shortened V by 1 base and J by 3 bases, and 13 bases separated the two germline ends. Written as DNA, the CDR3 is TGTGCCAGCAGCTTAGGCAGGACTTTTCACAATCAGCCCCAGCATTTT. It yields the protein CASSLGRTFHNQPQHF.

This chain links TRBV14 with TRBJ2-5, with TRBD2 as a possible D gene (7 bases). CDR3 length equals 17 residues. From germline, CDR1 is SGHDN and CDR2 FVKESK. The V gene lost 0 bases and the J gene lost 5 bases, with 19 bases spanning the gap. The CDR3 region has the DNA TGTGCCAGCAGCCAAGATCAACCAGGGCGGGGGCGGGAGACCCAGTACTTC. It codes for CASSQDQPGRGRETQYF.

The sample holds a few counts of this clone. The rearrangement links TRBV27 to TRBJ2-5; weak D call: TRBD1 (5 bases). V dropped 3 bases and J dropped 2 bases, with 10 bases sitting between them. The CDR3 has 14 amino acids. The germline gives CDR1 MNHEY, CDR2 SMNVEV (reference sequence). DNA for the CDR3: TGTGCCAGCAGTTTCTCAGGGTATCAAGAGACCCAGTACTTC. Translation gives CASSFSGYQETQYF.

The V call is TRBV19, the J call TRBJ2-1, with 9 bases identical to TRBD1. V was pared by 9 bases and J by 2 bases, with 2 bases of the junction left unmatched. Germline CDR1 reads LNHDA; CDR2 reads SQIVND (reference sequence). CDR3 length: 13 amino acids. CDR3 DNA: TGTGCCAGACGGGACAGGGCCTACAATGAGCAGTTCTTC. Its protein product is CARRDRAYNEQFF.

The chain recombines TRBV15 with TRBJ2-5, with D unresolved. Judging by the DNA end, TRBJ2-7 fits better; the J call may be wrong. From germline, CDR1 is LNHNV and CDR2 YYDKDF (reference sequence). The CDR3 is 16 residues long. The CDR3 coding sequence is TGTGCCACCAGCAGGGGCCCCGCGGTTGGGGCCTACGAGCAGTACTTC. The encoded protein is CATSRGPAVGAYEQYF.

The chain has TRBV27 and TRBJ2-7, with D maybe TRBD2 (6 bases). V lost 0 bases and J lost 5, with 14 bases in between. The CDR3 covers 15 residues. In germline, CDR1 is MNHEY, CDR2 SMNVEV (reference sequence). The CDR3 nucleotides are TGTGCCAGCAGTTTATCTCTAGCGCCCGGCCACGAGCAGTACTTC. Amino acid sequence: CASSLSLAPGHEQYF.

This clone came up once. An end of the junction differs from the germline gene, which may be a read error. The V call is TRBV25-1, the J call TRBJ1-1; 7 nucleotides align to TRBD1. Germline V gene lookup returns CDR1 MGHDK and CDR2 SYGVNS. The CDR3 is 15 amino acids. In DNA, the CDR3 is TGTGCCAGCAGCGAAACGGACAGGTTGAACTCTGAAGCTTTCTTT. Translation gives CASSETDRLNSEAFF.

The J gene is TRBJ1-5, the V gene TRBV9; TRBD1 agrees at 9 bases. CDR3 length equals 15 residues. The germline CDR1 and CDR2 sequences are SGDLS and YYNGEE. Unmatched junction bases numbered 4, after V lost 3 bases and J lost 3 bases. CDR3 in DNA: TGTGCCAGCAGCGCCGGGACAGGGAACAATCAGCCCCAGCATTTT. This encodes CASSAGTGNNQPQHF.

The V and J genes are TRBV11-2 and TRBJ1-2; D is unresolved. V lost 3 bases and J 10 bases, leaving 15 bases between the germline ends. The V gene's germline CDR1 is SGHAT and CDR2 FQNNGV. This CDR3 has 13 residues. This chain's CDR3 is CASSFSGGQIYTF. The CDR3 nucleotides read TGTGCCAGCAGCTTTTCGGGAGGGCAAATCTACACCTTC. Drawing the rest from reference TRBV11-2 and TRBJ1-2, the complete variable domain is EAGVAQSPRYKIIEKRQSVAFWCNPISGHATLYWYQQILGQGPKLLIQFQNNGVVDDSQLPKDRFSAERLKGVDSTLKIQPAKLEDSAVYLCASSFSGGQIYTFGSGTRLTVV.

The genes are TRBV25-1 and TRBJ2-1; 8 positions match TRBD2. There are 17 residues in the CDR3. Germline values: CDR1 MGHDK, CDR2 SYGVNS. Unmatched junction bases numbered 9, after V lost 2 bases and J lost 3 bases. The CDR3 spells CASSEGAAGAYYNEQFF. CDR3 bases: TGTGCCAGCAGTGAAGGGGCAGCGGGAGCCTACTACAATGAGCAGTTCTTC. Supplemented by reference TRBV25-1 and TRBJ2-1, the full variable domain reads EADIYQTPRYLVIGTGKKITLECSQTMGHDKMYWYQQDPGMELHLIHYSYGVNSTEKGDLSSESTVSRIRTEHFPLTLESARPSHTSQYLCASSEGAAGAYYNEQFFGPGTRLTVL.

The J gene is TRBJ2-3, the V gene TRBV13; 9 positions agree with TRBD2. With 4 bases clipped from V and 2 bases from J, the junction kept 16 bases outside the gene matches. The V gene's germline CDR1 is PRHDT and CDR2 FYEKMQ (reference sequence). The CDR3 spans 19 residues. Here the CDR3 DNA reads TGTGCCAGCAGCTCGACCGGGACTAGCAGGGAATGGCCCACAGATACGCAGTATTTT. Its translation is CASSSTGTSREWPTDTQYF.

This clone was seen more than once but under ten times. The V call is TRBV4-3, the J call TRBJ2-7, with D maybe TRBD1 (5 bases). Germline V lookup: CDR1 LGHNA, CDR2 YSLEER. This CDR3 spans 16 amino acids. The V end was cut by 3 bases, the J end by 7 bases, with 22 bases between. Here the CDR3 reads CASSQSKTSSGSEQYF. DNA of the CDR3: TGCGCCAGCAGCCAGTCCAAGACTTCGTCAGGGTCTGAGCAGTACTTC.

The chain recombines TRBV28 with TRBJ2-2, with D possibly TRBD2 on 5 matching bases. The CDR3 is 17 amino acids. Germline loops: CDR1 MDHEN, CDR2 SYDVKM. With 7 bases removed from V and 3 bases from J, the gap between germline ends came to 21 bases. The CDR3 sequence is CASTAPPKGVDTGELFF. DNA of the CDR3: TGTGCCAGCACCGCCCCCCCTAAGGGAGTAGACACCGGGGAGCTGTTTTTT.

The chain carries TRBV6-1 and TRBJ1-2, with a possible D match to TRBD1 (6 bases). Germline CDR1 reads MNHNS; CDR2 reads SASEGT. This CDR3 has 13 residues. Deletions cut 5 bases from V and 12 bases from J, with 19 bases between. CDR3 in amino acids: CASSYKGDTGDTF. For the CDR3, the DNA is TGTGCCAGCAGTTATAAAGGGGACACCGGGGACACCTTC.

The rearrangement joins TRBV4-3 to TRBJ2-1, with TRBD1 as a possible D gene (6 bases). V was pared by 1 base and J by 5 bases, with 15 bases between. The CDR3 totals 16 residues. Germline V gene data show CDR1 as LGHNA and CDR2 as YSLEER. The CDR3 region has the DNA TGCGCCAGCAGCCAAGTCTTCACAGGGCCTAACAATGAGCAGTTCTTC. This sequence encodes CASSQVFTGPNNEQFF.

A note on this clone: One end of the junction is discordant with germline, which a read error may explain. J is TRBJ2-3 and V is TRBV5-6; 13 nucleotides align to TRBD2. Germline V gene lookup returns CDR1 SGHDT and CDR2 YYEEEE. This CDR3 comprises 16 residues. In nucleotides, the CDR3 is TGTGCCAGCAGATTGGGACTAGCGGGGCACACAGATACGCAGTATTTT. It specifies CASRLGLAGHTDTQYF.

In its sample, this clone was seen a few times. This chain connects TRBV18 to TRBJ1-5; 7 positions match TRBD1. The J segment lost 4 bases and the V segment lost 2 bases, leaving 17 bases of the junction unmatched. Germline CDR1 is KGHSH and CDR2 is LQKENI. The CDR3 has 19 amino acids. CDR3 nucleotides: TGTGCCAGCTCACCATCTCCTAAGGAGGAGGGGGCGAGTAATCAGCCCCAGCATTTT. This codes for CASSPSPKEEGASNQPQHF.

The rearrangement links TRBV10-1 to TRBJ2-3, with 9 bases aligning to TRBD2. V lost 0 bases and J lost 1; bases outside the gene matches: 2. CDR1 and CDR2 (germline): WNHNN, SYGVQD (reference sequence). This CDR3 is 16 amino acids long. CDR3 DNA sequence: TGCGCCAGCAGTGAGTCTTTAGCGGGGGGCACAGATACGCAGTATTTT. This gives the protein CASSESLAGGTDTQYF.

The chain joins TRBV6-1 to TRBJ2-7, with 7 bases identical to TRBD1. Germline CDR1 and CDR2: MNHNS and SASEGT. The length of the CDR3 is 12 residues. J gave up 6 bases and V 9 bases, and 8 bases lay outside the gene matches. CDR3 amino acids: CASGQGDREQYF. The CDR3 nucleotides read TGTGCCAGTGGGCAGGGGGATCGCGAGCAGTACTTC.

CDR3 DNA sequence: TGTGCCAGTAGTATGAGGAGGGAAAAACTGTTTTTT. It encodes CASSMRREKLFF. The rearrangement uses TRBV19 and TRBJ1-4; no clear D gene. This CDR3 has 12 residues. The V and J ends lost 3 bases and 8 bases respectively, with 7 bases between them. The germline CDR1 and CDR2 sequences are LNHDA and SQIVND (reference sequence).

This chain uses TRBV7-9 with TRBJ2-2, with TRBD2 identical over 11 bases. J was trimmed by 5 bases and V by 3 bases; bases with no gene match: 2. Germline lookup yields CDR1 SEHNR and CDR2 FQNEAQ (reference sequence). The CDR3 sequence is 15 residues long. CDR3 bases: TGTGCCAGCAGCTTCCGGACTAGCGGGACCGGGGAGCTGTTTTTT. This codes for CASSFRTSGTGELFF. Using reference TRBV7-9 and TRBJ2-2 for the parts outside the CDR3, the full variable domain is DTGVSQNPRHKITKRGQNVTFRCDPISEHNRLYWYRQTLGQGPEFLTYFQNEAQLEKSRLLSDRFSAERPKGSFSTLEIQRTEQGDSAMYLCASSFRTSGTGELFFGEGSRLTVL.

V gene TRBV4-1 combines with J gene TRBJ2-3; 11 positions agree with TRBD1. With V trimmed by 0 bases and J by 2 bases, 4 bases remained unmatched. The germline V gene has CDR1 MGHRA and CDR2 YSYEKL. The CDR3 consists of 17 residues. CDR3 DNA sequence: TGCGCCAGCAGCCAAGACGGGACAGGGGGTGCCACAGATACGCAGTATTTT. Amino acid sequence: CASSQDGTGGATDTQYF.

The rearrangement joins TRBV6-4 to TRBJ1-2, with TRBD1 identical over 7 bases. V was pared by 6 bases and J by 8 bases, with 15 bases of the junction left unmatched. The germline V gene encodes CDR1 MRHNA and CDR2 SNTAGT. The CDR3 loop spans 15 amino acids. The CDR3 sequence: CASSPKTGAASGYTF. CDR3 bases: TGTGCCAGCAGCCCTAAAACAGGGGCCGCGTCCGGCTACACCTTC.

The V gene is TRBV7-2, the J gene TRBJ1-3, with D possibly TRBD1 on 5 matching bases. The CDR3 sequence is 16 residues long. From germline, CDR1 is SGHTA and CDR2 FQGNSA. V was cut by 1 base and J by 0 bases, with 10 bases left in between. The CDR3 sequence is CASSLGGGFSGNTIYF. CDR3 nucleotides: TGTGCCAGCAGCTTAGGGGGGGGATTCTCTGGAAACACCATATATTTT.

The V call is TRBV7-9, the J call TRBJ1-1; 9 bases are a match to TRBD1. The CDR3 spans 15 residues. V shed 2 bases, J shed 6 bases, and the junction held 7 bases outside the gene matches. In germline, CDR1 is SEHNR, CDR2 FQNEAQ (reference sequence). The DNA for the CDR3 is TGTGCCAGCAGCTTATCGGAGGACAGGGGCGCTGAAGCTTTCTTT. It is translated as CASSLSEDRGAEAFF.

The chain couples TRBV9 to TRBJ1-1; D uncertain. Per the germline V gene, CDR1 is SGDLS and CDR2 is YYNGEE. This CDR3 spans 15 amino acids. V lost 0 bases, J lost 10 bases, and 19 bases lay in between. The CDR3 here is CASSVVETPGYGAFF. CDR3 DNA sequence: TGTGCCAGCAGCGTAGTAGAGACCCCGGGGTATGGAGCTTTCTTT.

This clone has only a few counts. V usage is TRBV28 and J usage is TRBJ1-2; 8 bases fit TRBD1. The CDR3 sequence is 17 residues long. Germline lookup yields CDR1 MDHEN and CDR2 SYDVKM. Germline trimming cut 2 bases from V and 4 bases from J; bases unmatched to any gene: 12. This CDR3 reads CASSLGQGGPWSYGYTF. DNA for the CDR3: TGTGCCAGCAGTTTAGGACAGGGAGGCCCCTGGAGCTATGGCTACACCTTC.

The chain links TRBV30 to TRBJ2-5; possibly TRBD2 for D (5 bases). The V and J ends lost 2 bases and 5 bases respectively, with 9 bases between them. This CDR3 contains 12 residues. In germline, CDR1 is GTSNPN, CDR2 SVGIG (reference sequence). CDR3: CAWSLSGETQYF. The CDR3 DNA is TGTGCCTGGAGTCTCTCGGGGGAGACCCAGTACTTC.

Comments on this clone: The sample carries other DNA sequences with the same CDR3. This chain links TRBV9 with TRBJ2-7, with 11 bases identical to TRBD1. Trimming cost V 2 bases and J 4 bases; bases outside gene matches: 5. The CDR3 is 15 residues long. Germline CDR1 is SGDLS and CDR2 is YYNGEE. DNA of the CDR3: TGTGCCAGCAGCGTCGGGACAGGGGGATTTTACGAGCAGTACTTC. Its protein is CASSVGTGGFYEQYF. Full variable domain (remainder filled in from reference TRBV9 and TRBJ2-7): DSGVTQTPKHLITATGQRVTLRCSPRSGDLSVYWYQQSLDQGLQFLIQYYNGEERAKGNILERFSAQQFPDLHSELNLSSLELGDSALYFCASSVGTGGFYEQYFGPGTRLTVT.

This clone was detected only once. V is TRBV5-1 and J is TRBJ2-1; TRBD2 agrees at 10 bases. The CDR3 consists of 17 residues. Trimming removed 4 bases from V and 8 bases from J; junction bases left unmatched: 15. Germline-derived CDR1 and CDR2 are SGHRS and YFSETQ. The chain's CDR3 is CASSLGGGLAGEDEQFF. The CDR3 DNA is TGCGCCAGCAGCCTCGGAGGGGGGCTAGCGGGAGAGGATGAGCAGTTCTTC. The whole variable domain, filled in from reference TRBV5-1 and TRBJ2-1, reads KAGVTQTPRYLIKTRGQQVTLSCSPISGHRSVSWYQQTPGQGLQFLFEYFSETQRNKGNFPGRFSGRQFSNSRSEMNVSTLELGDSALYLCASSLGGGLAGEDEQFFGPGTRLTVL.